This T cell receptor beta chain was obtained from a study of T cells in localized non-small cell lung cancer. Data came from immunoSEQ multiplex PCR; TCRdb stores just in-frame clones and leaves some out. Here the sample spans tens of thousands of clones, about nine tenths being singletons. The V gene end was trimmed by 5 bases and the J gene end by 5 bases; junction bases not matched to a gene: 8. Germline lookup yields CDR1 SQVTM and CDR2 ANQGSEA. CDR3 length: 13 amino acids. Source: peripheral blood, taken before any cancer treatment. The chain links TRBV29-1 to TRBJ1-2, with TRBD1 matching 7 bases. This receptor was obtained from a man between 40 and 69 years old with stage I lung adenocarcinoma. The CDR3 sequence is CSVRTGAAYGYTF. The CDR3, as DNA: TGCAGCGTTCGGACAGGTGCAGCTTATGGCTACACCTTC.